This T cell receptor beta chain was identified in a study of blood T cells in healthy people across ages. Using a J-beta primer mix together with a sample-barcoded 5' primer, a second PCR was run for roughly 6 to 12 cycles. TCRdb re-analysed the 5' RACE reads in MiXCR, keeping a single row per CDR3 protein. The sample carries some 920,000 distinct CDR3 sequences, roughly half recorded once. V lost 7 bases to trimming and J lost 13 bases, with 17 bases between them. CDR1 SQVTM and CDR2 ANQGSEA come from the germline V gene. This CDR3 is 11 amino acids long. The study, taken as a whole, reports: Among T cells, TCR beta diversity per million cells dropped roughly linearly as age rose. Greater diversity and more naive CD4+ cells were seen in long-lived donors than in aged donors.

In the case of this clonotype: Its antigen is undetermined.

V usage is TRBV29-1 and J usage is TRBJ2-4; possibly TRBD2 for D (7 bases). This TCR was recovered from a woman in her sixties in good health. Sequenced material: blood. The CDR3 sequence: CSGAQGGEQYF. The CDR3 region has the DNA TGCAGCGGAGCACAGGGAGGGGAGCAGTACTTC.